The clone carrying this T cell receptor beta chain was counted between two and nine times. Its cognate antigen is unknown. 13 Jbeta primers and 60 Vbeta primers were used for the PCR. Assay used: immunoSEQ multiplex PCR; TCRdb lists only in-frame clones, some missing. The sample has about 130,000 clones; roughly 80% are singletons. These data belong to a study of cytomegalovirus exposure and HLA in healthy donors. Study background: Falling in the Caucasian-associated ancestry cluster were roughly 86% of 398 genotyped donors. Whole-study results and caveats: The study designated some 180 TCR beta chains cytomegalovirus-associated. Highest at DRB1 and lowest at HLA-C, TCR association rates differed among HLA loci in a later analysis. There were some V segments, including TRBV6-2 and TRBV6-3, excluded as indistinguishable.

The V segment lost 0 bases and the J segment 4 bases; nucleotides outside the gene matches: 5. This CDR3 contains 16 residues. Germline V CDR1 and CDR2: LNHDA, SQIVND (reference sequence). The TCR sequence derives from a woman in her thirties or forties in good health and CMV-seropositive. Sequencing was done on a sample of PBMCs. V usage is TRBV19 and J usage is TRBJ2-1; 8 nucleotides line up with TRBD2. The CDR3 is CASSIDLGLAYNEQFF. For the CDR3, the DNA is TGTGCCAGTAGTATAGATCTAGGACTAGCTTACAATGAGCAGTTCTTC.